This T cell receptor (beta chain) comes out of a study of immune evolution from preneoplasia to lung adenocarcinoma. Resections took place in Japan or China from the mid-2010s to the late 2010s. Sequencing used immunoSEQ multiplex PCR; TCRdb keeps in-frame clones, though not all of them. The sample lists around 4,400 clones; approximately 79% were seen once. Trimming removed 8 bases at V and 5 bases at J, with 19 bases between. From germline, CDR1 is MDHEN and CDR2 SYDVKM. The length of the CDR3 is 15 residues. The sample consisted of FFPE minimally invasive lung adenocarcinoma tissue. This chain uses TRBV28 with TRBJ2-1, with TRBD1 as a possible D gene (6 bases). This clonotype was obtained from a person aged 50 to 70 with lung adenocarcinoma. The CDR3 loop reads CASVKSGTLNNEQFF. CDR3 coding DNA: TGTGCCAGCGTCAAATCGGGGACACTTAACAATGAGCAGTTCTTC.